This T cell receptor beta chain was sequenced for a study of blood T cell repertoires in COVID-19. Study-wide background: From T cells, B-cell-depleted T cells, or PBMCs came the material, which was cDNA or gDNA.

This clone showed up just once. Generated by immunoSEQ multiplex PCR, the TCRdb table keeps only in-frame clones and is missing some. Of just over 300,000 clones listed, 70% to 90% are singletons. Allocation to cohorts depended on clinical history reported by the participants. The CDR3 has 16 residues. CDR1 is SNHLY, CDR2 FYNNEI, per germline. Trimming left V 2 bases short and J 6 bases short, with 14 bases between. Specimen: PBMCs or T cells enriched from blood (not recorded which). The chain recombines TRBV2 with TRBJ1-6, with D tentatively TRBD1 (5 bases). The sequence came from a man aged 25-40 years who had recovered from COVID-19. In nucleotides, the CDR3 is TGTGCCAGCAGTGAACCCGGGGGTACCGGTAATTCACCCCTCCACTTT. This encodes CASSEPGGTGNSPLHF.